A selection of T cell receptor beta chains follows, all from one sample in a study of blood T cell repertoires in COVID-19. Clones were read by immunoSEQ multiplex PCR, and TCRdb kept only the in-frame ones, dropping some. Among 200,000 to 250,000 clones listed, over 75% were seen once. Sequencing used PBMCs or T cells enriched from blood (not recorded which). The receptors come from a woman aged 25 to 39 who had been exposed to COVID-19. CDR3s include the opening cysteine and the closing phenylalanine or tryptophan. Each record gives: V gene, CDR3 protein.

>TRBV7-9
CASSLVPRDIRGPNYGYTF
>TRBV27
CASSPSGRIYEQYF
>TRBV29-1
CSVEMGVADEKLFF
>TRBV13
CASSQYKSSGTQETQYF
>TRBV14
CASSFRTGLNEKLFF
>TRBV19
CASSRMTAENTGELFF
>TRBV19
CASQRNRVPSTEAFF
>TRBV6-5
CASSLRVGDEKLFF
>TRBV11-2
CASSLRGQGASGTNEKLFF
>TRBV28
CASSLLGFSGKGYGYTF
>TRBV27
CASSLSQWAGTQYF
>TRBV18
CASSPRDRIENYGYTF
>TRBV5-1
CASSHRDYQTYEQYF
>TRBV5-1
CASSPGDRGIMTEAFF
>TRBV5-4
CASSLAKNEQFF
>TRBV27
CASSPLDRDNSPLHF
>TRBV15
CATSRGALAGGLTTDTQYF
>TRBV13
CASNLGTHLGNEQFF
>TRBV2
CASSLGSPGDNEQFF
>TRBV28
CASSPRQGASGVEQYF
>TRBV4-1
CASSQEGTSQNIQYF
>TRBV24-1
CATSDPTSGSGEQFF
>TRBV2
CATNDRGSYEQYF
>TRBV5-1
CASSWGRESYEQYF
>TRBV20-1
CSASAGGDYGYTF
>TRBV27
CASSCGQGELFYLNTEAFF
>TRBV7-9
CATRQGESEQYF
>TRBV7-6
CASSFHLNTEAFF
>TRBV12-3/TRBV12-4
CASSVGYRGYTF
>TRBV15
CATSRLPGQVNEKLFF
>TRBV30
CAWSVRLLASGSPYEQYF
>TRBV5-1
CASSLSTGAGNTIYF
>TRBV7-9
CASSLDRGGSGNTIYF
>TRBV9
CASSVGGVAGSVTGELFF
>TRBV4-1
CASSQEQNTGELFF
>TRBV12-3/TRBV12-4
CASSFLGRTEAFF
>TRBV7-2
CASSLDGARSNYGYTF
>TRBV11-3
CASSLYMNTEAFF
>TRBV7-8
CASSSSDIPYGYTF
>TRBV9
CASSVTGGGYTF
>TRBV28
CASSIQGRPSPF
>TRBV2
CASSRGQGSGNEQFF
>TRBV10-3
CAISGAGLAGVWREQYF
>TRBV29-1
CSVEDRDDEKLFF
>TRBV19
CASSTGLAGGETQYF
>TRBV19
CASSIRGLAGANSRKETQYF
>TRBV10-3
CAISESRQGSGGYTF
>TRBV28
CASSLGAGGRGNQPQHF
>TRBV4-1
CASSQLTVTNYGYTF
>TRBV10-3
CAISDLLAGGLSYEQYF
>TRBV12-5
CASGSRPGTSEEKTQYF
>TRBV7-2
CASSLEGLADTQYF